The clone carrying this TCR beta chain was detected only once. Its antigen is still unknown. The data stem from a study of OX40 agonist ivuxolimab in advanced cancers. As for the study in general: Given to patients was ivuxolimab, an agonistic anti-OX40 (CD134) antibody. The study, taken as a whole, reports: In a subset of nonresponders, normalized T-cell clonal expansion was also low. By week 6 at 0.1 to 3.0 mg/kg, blood CD4+ and CD8+ T cells had expanded clonally.

Sequencing used immunoSEQ multiplex PCR; TCRdb keeps in-frame clones, though not all of them. This table has fewer than 80,000 clones, about nine tenths appearing once. This CDR3 comprises 11 residues. CDR1 is GTSNPN and CDR2 is SVGIG in the germline V gene (reference sequence). Trimming left V 5 bases short and J 7 bases short, with 12 bases between. Blood samples were obtained at baseline, cycle 4 day 1, and cycle 7 day 1. This TCR came from an adult with an advanced solid tumor such as melanoma, head and neck, liver or kidney cancer. This chain joins TRBV30 and TRBJ2-7; D perhaps matches TRBD2 (5 bases). The sequencing used CD4+ or CD8+ T cells sorted from blood, collected in a trial of the OX40 agonist ivuxolimab. The CDR3 reads CAWGRTREQYF. CDR3 sequence (DNA): TGTGCCTGGGGCAGGACTCGAGAGCAGTACTTC.